Each of the 10 T cell receptor beta chains below was sequenced from the same sample in a study of T cells in localized non-small cell lung cancer. Profiled with immunoSEQ multiplex PCR; TCRdb holds only in-frame clones, not every one. This sample has about 39,000 clones, with around 75% found just once. The sequences come from PBMCs, collected before any cancer treatment. The receptors derive from a woman between 40 and 69 years old with stage II squamous cell lung carcinoma.

The V call is TRBV19, the J call TRBJ2-1; 14 bases fit TRBD2. Trimming took 3 bases from V and 10 from J; bases not matched to a gene: 8. This CDR3 is 16 amino acids long. The germline gives CDR1 LNHDA, CDR2 SQIVND (reference sequence). Here the CDR3 reads CASSIRTSGRFSEQFF. CDR3 nucleotides: TGTGCCAGTAGTATTAGGACTAGCGGGAGGTTCTCCGAGCAGTTCTTC.

The chain has TRBV9 and TRBJ2-2; perhaps TRBD2 as D (5 bases). V shed 0 bases and J shed 5 bases, with 11 bases lying between them. The germline V gene encodes CDR1 SGDLS and CDR2 YYNGEE. The CDR3 is made up of 15 amino acids. CDR3 coding DNA: TGTGCCAGCAGCGTAGGAGCGGCTCCGACCGGGGAGCTGTTTTTT. Encoded protein: CASSVGAAPTGELFF.

This chain links TRBV10-3 with TRBJ1-6; D is possibly TRBD1 (6 bases). The germline V gene has CDR1 ENHRY and CDR2 SYGVKD. With 1 base removed from V and 9 bases from J, the gap between germline ends came to 19 bases. The CDR3 has 17 amino acids. In nucleotides, the CDR3 is TGTGCCATCAGTGAGTTGGGCGGACCGAAGGGGGGTTCACCCCTCCACTTT. Amino acids: CAISELGGPKGGSPLHF.

This clone showed up just once. V usage is TRBV7-9 and J usage is TRBJ2-5; 10 bases agree with TRBD1. J gave up 0 bases and V 1 base, and 2 bases lay outside the gene matches. The CDR3 covers 16 residues. The V gene's germline CDR1 is SEHNR and CDR2 FQNEAQ (reference sequence). Written as DNA, the CDR3 is TGTGCCAGCAGCTTAGGGGACAGGGGATACCAAGAGACCCAGTACTTC. Protein product: CASSLGDRGYQETQYF. Full variable domain (rest looked up from reference TRBV7-9 and TRBJ2-5): DTGVSQNPRHKITKRGQNVTFRCDPISEHNRLYWYRQTLGQGPEFLTYFQNEAQLEKSRLLSDRFSAERPKGSFSTLEIQRTEQGDSAMYLCASSLGDRGYQETQYFGPGTRLLVL.

The chain couples TRBV18 to TRBJ2-2, with 8 bases lining up with TRBD1. Germline CDR1 reads KGHSH; CDR2 reads LQKENI. The CDR3 totals 16 residues. Unmatched junction bases numbered 10, after V lost 5 bases and J lost 5 bases. In DNA form, the CDR3 reads TGTGCCAGCTCAGCGGAGACAGGGGCTAGGACCGGGGAGCTGTTTTTT. Translation: CASSAETGARTGELFF. Full variable domain (outside the CDR3, taken from reference TRBV18 and TRBJ2-2): NAGVMQNPRHLVRRRGQEARLRCSPMKGHSHVYWYRQLPEEGLKFMVYLQKENIIDESGMPKERFSAEFPKEGPSILRIQQVVRGDSAAYFCASSAETGARTGELFFGEGSRLTVL.

This clone was counted once. V is TRBV28 and J is TRBJ1-1; D is uncertain. Germline assignment: CDR1 MDHEN and CDR2 SYDVKM. Deletions cut 6 bases from V and 0 bases from J, with 14 bases between. This CDR3 has 15 residues. CDR3 region: CASRPSFGLNTEAFF. DNA for the CDR3: TGTGCCAGCAGGCCCTCTTTCGGCTTGAACACTGAAGCTTTCTTT. Looking up the rest from reference TRBV28 and TRBJ1-1 gives the full variable domain: DVKVTQSSRYLVKRTGEKVFLECVQDMDHENMFWYRQDPGLGLRLIYFSYDVKMKEKGDIPEGYSVSREKKERFSLILESASTNQTSMYLCASRPSFGLNTEAFFGQGTRLTVV.

The V call is TRBV4-3, the J call TRBJ2-1, with D perhaps given as TRBD1 or TRBD2 (5 bases each). Trimming stripped 3 bases from V and 2 bases from J, with 8 bases between. This CDR3 has 14 residues. Germline V gene lookup returns CDR1 LGHNA and CDR2 YSLEER. The CDR3 DNA is TGCGCCAGCAGCCACCCGGGACCCTACAATGAGCAGTTCTTC. Its translation is CASSHPGPYNEQFF.

The chain uses TRBV27 and TRBJ2-3; no reliable D call. In germline, CDR1 is MNHEY, CDR2 SMNVEV (reference sequence). The CDR3 runs 15 residues. Trimming cost V 2 bases and J 2 bases, with 11 bases left between them. CDR3 protein: CASSLRESLTDTQYF. CDR3 nucleotide sequence: TGTGCCAGCAGTTTAAGGGAATCCCTCACAGATACGCAGTATTTT.

The chain combines TRBV6-5 with TRBJ2-2; 8 nucleotides match TRBD1. The CDR3 sequence is 15 residues long. The J segment lost 4 bases and the V segment lost 6 bases, leaving 7 bases of the junction unmatched. CDR1 MNHEY and CDR2 SVGAGI come from the germline V gene. Here the CDR3 reads CASSRKGQGTGELFF. DNA of the CDR3: TGTGCCAGCAGCCGGAAAGGACAGGGCACCGGGGAGCTGTTTTTT.

The rearrangement joins TRBV2 to TRBJ2-3; 9 bases fit TRBD1. J lost 9 bases, V lost 5 bases, and 18 bases had no gene match. CDR1 and CDR2 (germline): SNHLY, FYNNEI. The length of the CDR3 is 17 residues. The CDR3 nucleotides are TGTGCCAGCAGTCGACCGCCGGAAACAGGGGGCGCGTGGACGCAGTATTTT. This gives the protein CASSRPPETGGAWTQYF.